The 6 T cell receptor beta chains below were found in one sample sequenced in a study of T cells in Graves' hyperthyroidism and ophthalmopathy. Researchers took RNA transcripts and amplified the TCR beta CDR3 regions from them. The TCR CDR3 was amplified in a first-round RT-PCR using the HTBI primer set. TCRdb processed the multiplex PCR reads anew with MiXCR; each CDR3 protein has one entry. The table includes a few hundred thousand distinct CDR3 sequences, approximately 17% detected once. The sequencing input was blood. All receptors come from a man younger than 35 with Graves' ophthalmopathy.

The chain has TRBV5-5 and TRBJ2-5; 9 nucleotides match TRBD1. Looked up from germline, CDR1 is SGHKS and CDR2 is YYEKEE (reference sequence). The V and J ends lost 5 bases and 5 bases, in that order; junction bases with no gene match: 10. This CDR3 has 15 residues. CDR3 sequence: CASRPGTGSLETQYF. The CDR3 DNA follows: TGTGCCAGCAGACCCGGGACAGGGTCTTTGGAGACCCAGTACTTC.

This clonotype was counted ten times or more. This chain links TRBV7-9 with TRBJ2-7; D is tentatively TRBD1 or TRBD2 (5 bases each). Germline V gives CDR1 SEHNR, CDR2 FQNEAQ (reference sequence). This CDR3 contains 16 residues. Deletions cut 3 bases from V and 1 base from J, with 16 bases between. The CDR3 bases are TGTGCCAGCAGCTTCTCTTCCGGGACGGGATCCTACGAGCAGTACTTC. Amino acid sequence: CASSFSSGTGSYEQYF.

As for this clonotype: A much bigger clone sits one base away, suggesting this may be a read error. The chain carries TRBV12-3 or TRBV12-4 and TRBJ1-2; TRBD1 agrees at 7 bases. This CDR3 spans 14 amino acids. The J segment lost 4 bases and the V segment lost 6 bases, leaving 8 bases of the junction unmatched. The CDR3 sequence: CASRLTGSIYGYTF. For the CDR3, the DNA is TGTGCCAGCAGACTGACAGGGTCGATCTATGGCTACACCTTC.

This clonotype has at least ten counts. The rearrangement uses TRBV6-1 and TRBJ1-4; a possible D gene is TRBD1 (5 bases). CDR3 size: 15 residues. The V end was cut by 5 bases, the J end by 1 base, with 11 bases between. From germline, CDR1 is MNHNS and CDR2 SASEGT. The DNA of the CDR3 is TGTGCCAGCAGTTCCTTGGGGGGAACTAATGAAAAACTGTTTTTT. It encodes CASSSLGGTNEKLFF.

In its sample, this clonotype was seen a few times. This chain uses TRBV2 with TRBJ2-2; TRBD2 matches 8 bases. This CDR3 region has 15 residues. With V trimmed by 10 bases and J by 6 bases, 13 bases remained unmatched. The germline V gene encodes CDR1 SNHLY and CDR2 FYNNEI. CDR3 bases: TGTGCCACCTCCCGGGGGGGGCTACTCCCCGGGGAGCTGTTTTTT. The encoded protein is CATSRGGLLPGELFF.

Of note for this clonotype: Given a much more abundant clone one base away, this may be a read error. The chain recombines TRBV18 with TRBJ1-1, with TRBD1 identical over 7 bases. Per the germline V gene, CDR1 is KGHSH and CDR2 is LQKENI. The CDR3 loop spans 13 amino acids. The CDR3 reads CASSPPGGDEALF. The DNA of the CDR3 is TGTGCCAGCTCACCTCCAGGGGGGGATGAAGCTCTCTTT.